A selection of T cell receptor beta chains follows, all from one sample in a study of neoadjuvant anti-PD-1 for oral cavity cancer. Using immunoSEQ multiplex PCR, the repertoire was profiled, and TCRdb retains in-frame clones only, with some absent. The top ten hold roughly 3.5% of the sample, which has approximately 72,000 clones, 83% seen once. Sequenced material: PBMCs, taken before nivolumab (anti-PD-1) treatment. The receptors were sampled from a person aged 35-79 years with oral cavity squamous cell carcinoma. Both conserved end residues are part of each CDR3. The D gene is left open where the match is weak. A clone size is listed for some rows: how often the clone was seen (once, few, many), or a class if it is expanded.

abundance | j_gene | d_gene | v_gene | CDR3nt | CDR3aa
NA | TRBJ2-2 | TRBD1 | TRBV9 | TGTGCCAGCAGGGGTCGACAGGGGACCGGGGAGCTGTTTTTT | CASRGRQGTGELFF
NA | TRBJ2-6 | NA | TRBV7-6 | TGTGCCAGCAGCCCTTCTGGGGCCAACGTCCTGACTTTC | CASSPSGANVLTF
NA | TRBJ2-2 | NA | TRBV7-9 | TGTGCCAGCAGCTTTGAGGGCACCGGGGAGCTGTTTTTT | CASSFEGTGELFF
NA | TRBJ2-7 | NA | TRBV6-5 | TGTGCCAGCCAAGGAGTCAGGGGCCACGAGCAGTACTTC | CASQGVRGHEQYF
NA | TRBJ1-5 | TRBD1 | TRBV4-1 | TGCGCCAGCAGCCAAAGACCATTCCGGGACAGGGGCGACCAGCCCCAGCATTTT | CASSQRPFRDRGDQPQHF
NA | TRBJ2-6 | TRBD1 | TRBV6-4 | TGTGCCAGCAGTGACTCGTACAGGGGGCGTTCTGGGGCCAACGTCCTGACTTTC | CASSDSYRGRSGANVLTF
NA | TRBJ1-1 | TRBD1 | TRBV5-6 | TGTGCCAGCAGCTCAAATATCCCCCCGACAGGGGGAATGAACACTGAAGCTTTCTTT | CASSSNIPPTGGMNTEAFF
NA | TRBJ2-1 | TRBD2 | TRBV19 | TGTGCCAGTAGTATTAGCGGGAGTTCCTACAATGAGCAGTTCTTC | CASSISGSSYNEQFF
NA | TRBJ2-1 | NA | TRBV7-9 | TGTGCCAGCAGCGCACCGTTTCGGACAAGCAACAATGAGCAGTTCTTC | CASSAPFRTSNNEQFF
NA | TRBJ2-5 | TRBD2 | TRBV5-4 | TGTGCCAGCAGCTTGGCCCTCGGGGGGCAAGAGACCCAGTACTTC | CASSLALGGQETQYF
NA | TRBJ2-3 | NA | TRBV6-6 | TGTGCCAGCCGGAAGGAGGGTCATACAGATACGCAGTATTTT | CASRKEGHTDTQYF
once | TRBJ1-4 | NA | TRBV6-1 | TGTGCCAGCACGGCGGGGGGTAATGAAAAACTGTTTTTT | CASTAGGNEKLFF
NA | TRBJ2-1 | TRBD2 | TRBV19 | TGTGCCAGTAGCATCACTAGCGGGGGAAACAATGAGCAGTTCTTC | CASSITSGGNNEQFF
NA | TRBJ2-5 | NA | TRBV5-1 | TGCGCCAGCAGCTTGTCAGGCAGTCTAAAAGAGACCCAGTACTTC | CASSLSGSLKETQYF
NA | TRBJ1-1 | NA | TRBV9 | TGTGCCAGCAGCGTGGGGACGGACTCCAACACTGAAGCTTTCTTT | CASSVGTDSNTEAFF
once | TRBJ1-6 | TRBD1 | TRBV19 | TGTGCCAGTAGTATCGCAGGGGGTTTCAATTCACCCCTCCACTTT | CASSIAGGFNSPLHF